A selection of T cell receptor beta chains follows, all from one sample in a study of monozygotic twins with cystic fibrosis. Clones were read by immunoSEQ multiplex PCR, and TCRdb kept only the in-frame ones, dropping some. The sample consists of 12,000 to 15,000 clones, around 89% of them appearing once. Sequencing was done on a sample of blood. Receptor source: a boy under 18 with cystic fibrosis. Both conserved end residues are part of each CDR3. Rows may omit the clone size; those that give it use once, few, many or a size class.

v_call,clone_size,cdr3_length,j_call,cdr3_aa
TRBV7-8,NA,14,TRBJ2-5,CASSLGPRGETQYF
TRBV11-2,NA,16,TRBJ1-4,CASSLRVEETNEKLFF
TRBV27,NA,16,TRBJ2-1,CASSRDFPSSYNEQFF
TRBV9,NA,15,TRBJ1-4,CASSETTGANEKLFF
TRBV4-1,NA,14,TRBJ1-1,CASSQVGAGKEAFF
TRBV19,few,14,TRBJ2-7,CASSIVPGVYEQYF
TRBV9,NA,14,TRBJ2-1,CASSIQSGSDEQFF
TRBV5-1,NA,13,TRBJ2-1,CASSLGVNNEQFF
TRBV7-9,NA,14,TRBJ2-3,CASSFGSGTDTQYF
TRBV15,NA,15,TRBJ1-2,CATSRIERTNYGYTF
TRBV10-1,NA,12,TRBJ1-1,CASSDEGTEAFF
TRBV28,NA,17,TRBJ2-7,CASSFPPGHQSSYEQYF
TRBV10-2,NA,16,TRBJ1-2,CASSDPRRTGVYGYTF
TRBV5-4,NA,14,TRBJ1-2,CASSWKGQGNGYTF
TRBV10-1,NA,18,TRBJ2-7,CASSERGLAGVVSYEQYF
TRBV27,NA,16,TRBJ1-2,CASSIDGQAPLGGYTF
TRBV5-1,NA,16,TRBJ2-7,CASSPSGQGLTYEQYF
TRBV19,NA,16,TRBJ2-2,CASIPGGDLLGGELFF
TRBV5-1,NA,17,TRBJ2-5,CASSLGLRGFHQETQYF
TRBV6-1,NA,14,TRBJ2-5,CASRRTGLRETQYF
TRBV13,NA,17,TRBJ2-1,CASSQTGLLSSYNEQFF
TRBV11-2,NA,15,TRBJ1-4,CASSLGGQANEKLFF
TRBV11-2,NA,13,TRBJ1-6,CASSRGQDSPLHF
TRBV6-1,NA,13,TRBJ1-6,CASGTGKDSPLHF
TRBV5-4,NA,17,TRBJ1-2,CASSLGRGGDRGGGYTF
TRBV5-6,NA,14,TRBJ2-5,CASSLRQGQETQYF
TRBV5-1,once,16,TRBJ1-6,CASSPGAGGSRSPLHF
TRBV6-5,NA,16,TRBJ1-1,CASSYAPGVYGTEAFF
TRBV25-1,NA,18,TRBJ2-3,CASSEFKLAGGLTDTQYF
TRBV6-1,NA,12,TRBJ1-2,CASSDNNYGYTF
TRBV5-1,NA,17,TRBJ1-1,CASSWPGTGGAFTEAFF
TRBV7-6,NA,16,TRBJ1-1,CASSSTAERTGTEAFF
TRBV30,NA,14,TRBJ1-3,CAWRITGGGNTIYF
TRBV7-8,NA,13,TRBJ2-2,CASSPGRTGELFF
TRBV5-4,NA,14,TRBJ1-2,CASSLDSGLDGYTF
TRBV9,NA,13,TRBJ1-4,CASSAVSNEKLFF
TRBV7-9,NA,15,TRBJ1-5,CASSSGGFNNQPQHF
TRBV2,few,12,TRBJ1-6,CAKGVYNSPLHF
TRBV11-3,NA,14,TRBJ2-5,CASSLDSQTETQYF
TRBV27,NA,12,TRBJ2-3,CASGERTDTQYF
TRBV19,NA,13,TRBJ1-1,CASSISANTEAFF
TRBV4-2,NA,13,TRBJ2-1,CASRPTSGNEQFF
TRBV6-1,NA,14,TRBJ2-7,CASSLGGDSYEQYF
TRBV4-2,NA,17,TRBJ1-5,CASSQGRREGYYQPQHF
TRBV10-1,NA,14,TRBJ2-1,CASSESRLAEEEFF
TRBV4-1,NA,15,TRBJ1-1,CASSHESTPWTEAFF
TRBV5-1,NA,14,TRBJ1-2,CASSSLTGDYGYTF
TRBV10-3,NA,19,TRBJ2-3,CAISESFYGGTQSTDTQYF
TRBV11-2,NA,14,TRBJ2-7,CASSLLPGADEQYF
TRBV6-5,NA,15,TRBJ1-4,CASSPLKATNEKLFF
TRBV6-4,NA,15,TRBJ1-1,CASSENREAGTEAFF
TRBV19,NA,14,TRBJ2-4,CASSPGGAKNIQYF
TRBV7-2,NA,15,NA,CASSSAGTGVHEQYF